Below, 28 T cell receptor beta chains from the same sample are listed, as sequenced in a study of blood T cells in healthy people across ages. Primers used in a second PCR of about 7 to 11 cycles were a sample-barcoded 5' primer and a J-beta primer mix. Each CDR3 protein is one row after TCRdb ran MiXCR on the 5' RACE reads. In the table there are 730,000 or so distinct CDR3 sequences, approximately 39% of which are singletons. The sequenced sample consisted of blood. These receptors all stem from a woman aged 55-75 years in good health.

CDR3 in DNA: TGTGCCAGCAGTAGAATTTCCAACACGGGTGAAAAACTGTTTTTT. This sequence encodes CASSRISNTGEKLFF. The V call is TRBV12-3 or TRBV12-4, the J call TRBJ1-4, with D uncertain. The CDR3 runs 15 residues. V was pared by 5 bases and J by 7 bases, with 17 bases between.

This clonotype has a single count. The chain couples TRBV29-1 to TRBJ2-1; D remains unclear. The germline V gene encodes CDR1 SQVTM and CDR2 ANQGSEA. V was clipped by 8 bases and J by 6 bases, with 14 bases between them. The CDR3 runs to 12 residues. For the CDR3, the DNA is TGCAGCATCGACTCGGGCAGCAATGAGCAGTTCTTC. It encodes CSIDSGSNEQFF.

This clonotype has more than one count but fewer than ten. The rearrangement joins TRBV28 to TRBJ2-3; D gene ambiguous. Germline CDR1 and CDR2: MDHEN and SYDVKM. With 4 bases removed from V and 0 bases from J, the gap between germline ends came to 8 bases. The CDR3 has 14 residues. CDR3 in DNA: TGTGCCAGCAGTTGGGGTCCTAGCACAGATACGCAGTATTTT. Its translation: CASSWGPSTDTQYF. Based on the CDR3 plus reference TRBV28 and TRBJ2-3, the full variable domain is DVKVTQSSRYLVKRTGEKVFLECVQDMDHENMFWYRQDPGLGLRLIYFSYDVKMKEKGDIPEGYSVSREKKERFSLILESASTNQTSMYLCASSWGPSTDTQYFGPGTRLTVL.

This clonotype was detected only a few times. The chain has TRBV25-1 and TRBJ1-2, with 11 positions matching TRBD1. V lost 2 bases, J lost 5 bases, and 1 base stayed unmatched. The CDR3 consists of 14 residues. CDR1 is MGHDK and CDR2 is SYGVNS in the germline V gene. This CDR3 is CASSEGQGAYGYTF. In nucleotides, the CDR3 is TGTGCCAGCAGTGAAGGACAGGGGGCTTATGGCTACACCTTC.

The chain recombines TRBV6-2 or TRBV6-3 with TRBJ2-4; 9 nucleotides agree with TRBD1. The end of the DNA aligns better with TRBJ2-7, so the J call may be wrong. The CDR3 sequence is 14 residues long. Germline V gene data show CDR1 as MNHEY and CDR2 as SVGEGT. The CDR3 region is CASKWRGQGYEQYF. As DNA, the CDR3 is TGTGCCAGCAAGTGGCGGGGACAGGGTTACGAGCAGTACTTC.

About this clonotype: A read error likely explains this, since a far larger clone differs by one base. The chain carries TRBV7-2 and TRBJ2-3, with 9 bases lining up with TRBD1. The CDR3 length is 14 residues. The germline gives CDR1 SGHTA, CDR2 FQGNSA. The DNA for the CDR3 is TGTGCCAGCAGCTCGGGACAGGGAACAGATGCGCAGTATTTT. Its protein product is CASSSGQGTDAQYF.

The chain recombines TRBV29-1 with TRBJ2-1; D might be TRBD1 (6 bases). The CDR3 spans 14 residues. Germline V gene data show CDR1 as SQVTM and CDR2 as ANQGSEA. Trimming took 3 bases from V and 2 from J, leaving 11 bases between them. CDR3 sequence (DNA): TGCAGCGTTGACCCCGAGGGGGCCTACAATGAGCAGTTCTTC. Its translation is CSVDPEGAYNEQFF.

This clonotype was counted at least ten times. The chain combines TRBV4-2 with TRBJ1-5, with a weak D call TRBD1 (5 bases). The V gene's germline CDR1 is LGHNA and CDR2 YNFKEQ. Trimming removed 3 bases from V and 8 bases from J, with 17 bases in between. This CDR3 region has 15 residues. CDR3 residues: CASSHYSGGGEPQHF. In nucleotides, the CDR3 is TGTGCCAGCAGCCATTACTCCGGCGGGGGGGAGCCCCAGCATTTT.

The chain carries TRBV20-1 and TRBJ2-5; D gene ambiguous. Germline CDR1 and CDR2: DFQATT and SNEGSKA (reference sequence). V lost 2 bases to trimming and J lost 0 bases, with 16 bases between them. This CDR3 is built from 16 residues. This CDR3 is CSARLPRATYQETQYF. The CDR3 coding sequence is TGCAGTGCTAGACTACCTCGGGCAACGTACCAAGAGACCCAGTACTTC.

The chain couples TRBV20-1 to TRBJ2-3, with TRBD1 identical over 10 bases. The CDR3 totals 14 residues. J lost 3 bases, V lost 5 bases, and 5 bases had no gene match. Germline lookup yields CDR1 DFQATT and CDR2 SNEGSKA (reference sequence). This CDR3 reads CSASGTGATDTQYF. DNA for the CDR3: TGCAGTGCTTCCGGGACAGGGGCTACAGATACGCAGTATTTT.

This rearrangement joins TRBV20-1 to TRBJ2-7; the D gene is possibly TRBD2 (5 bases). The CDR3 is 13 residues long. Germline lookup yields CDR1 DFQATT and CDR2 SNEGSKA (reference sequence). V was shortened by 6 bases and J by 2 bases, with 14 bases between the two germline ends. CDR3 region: CSAFLSETYEQYF. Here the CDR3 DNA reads TGCAGTGCCTTTCTTAGCGAAACCTACGAGCAGTACTTC.

DNA for the CDR3: TGTGCCAGCAGCTTAGTTTCGACAGGGGGCAACAATGAGCAGTTCTTC. Residues: CASSLVSTGGNNEQFF. The gene calls are TRBV7-2 and TRBJ2-1; 10 bases agree with TRBD1. The CDR3 has 16 amino acids. CDR1 is SGHTA and CDR2 is FQGNSA in the germline V gene. V shed 1 base and J 5 bases; nucleotides not matched to a gene: 5.

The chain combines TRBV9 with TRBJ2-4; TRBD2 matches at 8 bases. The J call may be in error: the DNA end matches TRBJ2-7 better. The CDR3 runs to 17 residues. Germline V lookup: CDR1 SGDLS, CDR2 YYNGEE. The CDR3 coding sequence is TGTGCCAGCAGCGTAGGTAGGGAGCGGAGACTAGCGTCCGAGCAGTACTTC. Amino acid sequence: CASSVGRERRLASEQYF.

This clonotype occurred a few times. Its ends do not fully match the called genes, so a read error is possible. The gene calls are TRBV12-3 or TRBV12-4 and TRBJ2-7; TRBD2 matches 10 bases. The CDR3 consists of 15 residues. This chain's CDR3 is CASSLSGGRDNEQYF. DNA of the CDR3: TGCGCCAGCAGTCTTAGCGGGGGGCGAGACAACGAGCAGTACTTC.

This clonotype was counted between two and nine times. The CDR3 DNA follows: TGTGCCAGCAGCAGGGAACTAGCCCTCCTGTACAATGAGCAGTTCTTC. This codes for CASSRELALLYNEQFF. This rearrangement joins TRBV2 to TRBJ2-1; tentatively, D is TRBD2 (6 bases). The CDR3 consists of 16 residues. The V end was cut by 6 bases, the J end by 4 bases, with 19 bases between. CDR1 and CDR2 from the germline V gene are SNHLY and FYNNEI.

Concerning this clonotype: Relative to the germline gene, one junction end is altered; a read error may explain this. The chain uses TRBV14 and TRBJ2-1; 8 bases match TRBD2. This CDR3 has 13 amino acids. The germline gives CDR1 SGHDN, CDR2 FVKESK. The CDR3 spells CASSHSGSNGQFF. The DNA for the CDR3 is TGTGCCAGCAGCCACAGCGGGAGTAATGGGCAGTTCTTC.

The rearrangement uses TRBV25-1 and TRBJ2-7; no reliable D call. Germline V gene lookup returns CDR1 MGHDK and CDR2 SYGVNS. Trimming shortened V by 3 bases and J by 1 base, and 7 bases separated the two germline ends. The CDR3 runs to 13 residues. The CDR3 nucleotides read TGTGCCAGCAGTGACGGCCTTTCCTACGAGCAGTACTTC. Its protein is CASSDGLSYEQYF.

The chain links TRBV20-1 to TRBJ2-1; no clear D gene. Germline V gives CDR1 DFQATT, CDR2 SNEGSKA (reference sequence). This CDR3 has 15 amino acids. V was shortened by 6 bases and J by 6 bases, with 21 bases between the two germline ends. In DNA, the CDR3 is TGCAGTGCCGAAGACGCCGTCTTAGTAGGCAATGAGCAGTTCTTC. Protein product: CSAEDAVLVGNEQFF.

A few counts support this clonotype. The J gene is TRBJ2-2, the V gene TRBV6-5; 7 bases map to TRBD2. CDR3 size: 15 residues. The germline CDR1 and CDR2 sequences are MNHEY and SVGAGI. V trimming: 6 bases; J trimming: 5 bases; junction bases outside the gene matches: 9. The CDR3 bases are TGTGCCAGCAGAATCGGACTAGGGAGGACCGGGGAGCTGTTTTTT. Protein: CASRIGLGRTGELFF.

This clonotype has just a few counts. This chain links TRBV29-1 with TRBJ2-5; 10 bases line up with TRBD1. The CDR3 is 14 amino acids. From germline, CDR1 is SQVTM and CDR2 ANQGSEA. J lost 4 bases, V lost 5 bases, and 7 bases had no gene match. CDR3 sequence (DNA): TGCAGCGTTCAGACAGGGGGCCAGTTAGAGACCCAGTACTTC. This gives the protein CSVQTGGQLETQYF.

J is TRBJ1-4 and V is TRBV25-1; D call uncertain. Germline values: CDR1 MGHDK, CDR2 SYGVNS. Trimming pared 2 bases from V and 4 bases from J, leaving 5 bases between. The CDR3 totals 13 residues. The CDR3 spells CASSETFNEKLFF. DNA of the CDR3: TGTGCCAGCAGTGAAACTTTTAATGAAAAACTGTTTTTT.

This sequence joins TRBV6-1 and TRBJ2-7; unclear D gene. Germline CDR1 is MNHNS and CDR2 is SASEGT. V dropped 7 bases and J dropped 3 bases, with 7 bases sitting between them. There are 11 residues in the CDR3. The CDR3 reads CASNRRYEQYF. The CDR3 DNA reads TGTGCCAGCAATCGACGCTACGAGCAGTACTTC.

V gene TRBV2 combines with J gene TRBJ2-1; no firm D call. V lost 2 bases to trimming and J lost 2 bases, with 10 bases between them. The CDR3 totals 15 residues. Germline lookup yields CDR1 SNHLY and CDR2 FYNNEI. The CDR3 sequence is CASSEKDFAYNEQFF. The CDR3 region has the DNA TGTGCCAGCAGTGAAAAGGATTTTGCCTACAATGAGCAGTTCTTC.

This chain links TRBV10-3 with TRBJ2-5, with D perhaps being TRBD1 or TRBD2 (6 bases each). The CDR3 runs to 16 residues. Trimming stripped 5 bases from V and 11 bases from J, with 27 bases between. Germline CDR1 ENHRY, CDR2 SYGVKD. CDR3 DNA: TGTGCCATCAGTCTACGGAGGGGGGTTCGGTCCAATGAGCAGTACTTC. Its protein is CAISLRRGVRSNEQYF.

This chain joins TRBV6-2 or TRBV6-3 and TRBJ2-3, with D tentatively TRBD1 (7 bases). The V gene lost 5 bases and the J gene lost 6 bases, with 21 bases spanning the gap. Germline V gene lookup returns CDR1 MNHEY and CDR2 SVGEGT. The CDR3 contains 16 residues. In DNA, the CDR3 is TGTGCCAGCAGTCCCCGGAGGGGGCCCAGGGTCGATACGCAGTATTTT. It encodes CASSPRRGPRVDTQYF.

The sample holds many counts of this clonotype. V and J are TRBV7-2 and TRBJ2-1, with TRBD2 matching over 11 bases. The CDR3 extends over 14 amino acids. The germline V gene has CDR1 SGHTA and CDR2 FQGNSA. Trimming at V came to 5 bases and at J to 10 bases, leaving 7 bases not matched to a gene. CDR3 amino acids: CASSATSGVREQFF. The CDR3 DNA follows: TGTGCCAGCAGCGCGACTAGCGGGGTGAGAGAGCAGTTCTTC.

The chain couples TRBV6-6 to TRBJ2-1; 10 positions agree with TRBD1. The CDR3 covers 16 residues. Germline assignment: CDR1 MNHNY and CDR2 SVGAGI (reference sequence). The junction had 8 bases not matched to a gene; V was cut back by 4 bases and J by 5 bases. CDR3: CASSLFGQGGNNEQFF. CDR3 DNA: TGTGCCAGCAGTTTATTCGGACAGGGGGGTAACAATGAGCAGTTCTTC.

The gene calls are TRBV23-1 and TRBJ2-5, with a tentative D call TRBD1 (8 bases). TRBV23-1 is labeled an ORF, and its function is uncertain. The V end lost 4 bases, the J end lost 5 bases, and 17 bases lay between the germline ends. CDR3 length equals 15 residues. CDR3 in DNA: TGCGCCAGCAGTCGCCACAGGGGGGGCGGGGAGACCCAGTACTTC. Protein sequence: CASSRHRGGGETQYF.